The 8 T cell receptor beta chains presented below share a single source sample, sequenced in a study of human T cells and chemical hapten exposure. MiXCR, run by TCRdb on the RACE reads, gives a single entry per CDR3 protein. The data show 55,000 to 85,000 distinct CDR3 sequences, more than 8% seen once. Time point noted: patch test 1, 2 weeks after DPC sensitization. Treatment noted: therapeutic diphenylcyclopropenone sensitization with weekly scalp DPC. The material sequenced was whole blood, taken in connection with sensitization to the hapten diphenylcyclopropenone (DPC). The receptors shown here come from a woman aged 40 to 50 with alopecia areata. Some clones in this sample may be carry-over from other donors' samples.

This clonotype was counted a few times. CDR3 bases: TGTGCCAGTAGTATAGCCACGGGACATACCTACGAGCAGTACTTC. Protein product: CASSIATGHTYEQYF. V usage is TRBV19 and J usage is TRBJ2-7; perhaps TRBD1 as D (6 bases). The CDR3 contains 15 residues. CDR1 and CDR2 (germline): LNHDA, SQIVND (reference sequence). Trimming cost V 1 base and J 2 bases, with 12 bases left between them.

Ten or more counts support this clonotype. The chain links TRBV5-1 to TRBJ2-7; D possibly uses TRBD1 or TRBD2 (5 bases each). This CDR3 comprises 13 residues. Germline lookup yields CDR1 SGHRS and CDR2 YFSETQ. With 7 bases removed from V and 0 bases from J, the gap between germline ends came to 11 bases. Here the CDR3 reads CASRDPPSYEQYF. The DNA of the CDR3 is TGCGCCAGCCGGGACCCGCCCTCCTACGAGCAGTACTTC. Filled out from reference TRBV5-1 and TRBJ2-7, the complete variable domain reads KAGVTQTPRYLIKTRGQQVTLSCSPISGHRSVSWYQQTPGQGLQFLFEYFSETQRNKGNFPGRFSGRQFSNSRSEMNVSTLELGDSALYLCASRDPPSYEQYFGPGTRLTVT.

This clonotype has a count of ten or more. The chain carries TRBV11-2 and TRBJ1-1; possibly TRBD1 for D (5 bases). CDR3 length equals 16 residues. Trimming pared 0 bases from V and 1 base from J, leaving 12 bases between. Germline CDR1 reads SGHAT; CDR2 reads FQNNGV. As DNA, the CDR3 is TGTGCCAGCAGCTTAGATCGGCCCGGGGGGAACACTGAAGCTTTCTTT. Translated, it gives CASSLDRPGGNTEAFF.

This clonotype has a count of ten or more. This chain links TRBV11-3 with TRBJ2-1; 9 bases agree with TRBD2. The CDR3 has 15 amino acids. CDR1 is SGHNT, CDR2 YENEEA, per germline. The V and J ends lost 5 bases and 7 bases, in that order; junction bases with no gene match: 9. The CDR3 is CASSLTGTSQNEQFF. The CDR3 coding sequence is TGTGCCAGCAGCCTAACCGGGACTAGCCAAAATGAGCAGTTCTTC.

This chain joins TRBV19 and TRBJ2-1; tentative D call: TRBD1 (5 bases). The CDR3 runs to 14 residues. CDR1 is LNHDA, CDR2 SQIVND, per germline (reference sequence). Trimming removed 1 base from V and 10 bases from J, with 14 bases in between. The CDR3 DNA sequence: TGTGCCAGTAGTATAGGGGCAGGGTACACAGAGCAGTTCTTC. The encoded protein is CASSIGAGYTEQFF.

This clonotype was seen many times. V usage is TRBV7-6 and J usage is TRBJ2-3, with 7 bases that match TRBD2. V trimming: 2 bases; J trimming: 2 bases; junction bases outside the gene matches: 4. Germline-derived CDR1 and CDR2 are SGHVS and FNYEAQ. The CDR3 sequence is 15 residues long. CDR3 in DNA: TGTGCCAGCAGCTTAATAGCGGGTACCACAGATACGCAGTATTTT. Protein product: CASSLIAGTTDTQYF.

The rearrangement uses TRBV2 and TRBJ2-1; unclear D gene. V lost 3 bases and J lost 16, with 13 bases in between. The CDR3 is made up of 11 amino acids. Germline V lookup: CDR1 SNHLY, CDR2 FYNNEI. DNA for the CDR3: TGTGCCAGCAGTGAGAGCCCTGCCGGTTTCTTC. This translates into CASSESPAGFF.

The V gene is TRBV6-2 or TRBV6-3, the J gene TRBJ2-6, with D tentatively TRBD1 (6 bases). The V gene lost 7 bases and the J gene lost 0 bases, with 10 bases spanning the gap. CDR3 length: 15 amino acids. The germline V gene encodes CDR1 MNHEY and CDR2 SVGEGT. CDR3 coding DNA: TGTGCCAGCACGGGACACACCTCTGGGGCCAACGTCCTGACTTTC. This gives the protein CASTGHTSGANVLTF.